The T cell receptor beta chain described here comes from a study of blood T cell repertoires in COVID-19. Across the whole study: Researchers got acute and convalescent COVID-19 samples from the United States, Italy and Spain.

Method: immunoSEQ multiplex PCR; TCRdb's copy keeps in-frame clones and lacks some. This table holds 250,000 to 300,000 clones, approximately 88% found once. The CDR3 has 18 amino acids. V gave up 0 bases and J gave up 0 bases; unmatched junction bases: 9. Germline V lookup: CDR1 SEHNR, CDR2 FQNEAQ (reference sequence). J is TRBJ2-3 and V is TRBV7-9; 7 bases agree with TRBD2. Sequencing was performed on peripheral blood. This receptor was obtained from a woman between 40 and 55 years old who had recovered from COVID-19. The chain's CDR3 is CASSLAGGAGPSTDTQYF. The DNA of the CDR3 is TGTGCCAGCAGCTTAGCAGGAGGAGCGGGACCTAGCACAGATACGCAGTATTTT.